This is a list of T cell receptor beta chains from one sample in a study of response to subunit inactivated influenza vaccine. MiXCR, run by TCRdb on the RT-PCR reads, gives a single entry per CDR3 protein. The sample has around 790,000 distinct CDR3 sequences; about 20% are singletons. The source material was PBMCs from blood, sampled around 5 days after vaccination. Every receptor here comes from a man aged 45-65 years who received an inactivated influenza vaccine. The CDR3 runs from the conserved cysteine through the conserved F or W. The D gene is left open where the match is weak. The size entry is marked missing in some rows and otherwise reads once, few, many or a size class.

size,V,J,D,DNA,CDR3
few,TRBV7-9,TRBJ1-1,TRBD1,TGTGCCAGCAGCAACCAGGGGGCGCGAGGCACTGAAGCTTTCTTT,CASSNQGARGTEAFF
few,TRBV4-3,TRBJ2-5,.,TGCGCCAGCAGCCAAGAAAGGACCACCAGTGGGACCCAGTACTTC,CASSQERTTSGTQYF
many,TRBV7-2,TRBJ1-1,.,TGTGCCAGCAGCAGACAAAACACTGAAGCTTTCTTT,CASSRQNTEAFF
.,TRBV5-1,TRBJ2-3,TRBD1,TGCGCCAGCAGCTCGGGACAGGCAATGAGAACAGATACGCAGTATTTT,CASSSGQAMRTDTQYF
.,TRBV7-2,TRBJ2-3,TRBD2,TGTGCCAGCAGCTTGGCTAGCGGGAGAAGAGATACGCAGTATTTT,CASSLASGRRDTQYF
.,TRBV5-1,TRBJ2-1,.,TGCGCCAGCAGCACGACTCGACAAGGCGAGCAGTTCTTC,CASSTTRQGEQFF
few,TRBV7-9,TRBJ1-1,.,TGTGCCAGCAGCTTAGGGGTACGTAACACTGAAGCTTTCTTT,CASSLGVRNTEAFF
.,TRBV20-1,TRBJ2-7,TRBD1,TGCAGTGCCAAACCGGGACAGGAGTTACAGTACTTC,CSAKPGQELQYF
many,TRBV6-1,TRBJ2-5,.,TGTGCCAGCAGGCCCCACCGGATTCAAGAGACCCAGTACTTC,CASRPHRIQETQYF
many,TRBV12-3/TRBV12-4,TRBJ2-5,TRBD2,TGTGCCAGCAAGGCCGGGGGGGGGGGCGACAGAGAGACCCAGTACTTC,CASKAGGGGDRETQYF
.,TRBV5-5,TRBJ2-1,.,TGTGCCAGCACTCTCGGGGGAACCTACAATGAGCAGTTCTTC,CASTLGGTYNEQFF
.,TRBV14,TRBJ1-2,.,TGTGCCAGCAGCCAAGAGATTGCAGGCGGCTATGGCTACACCTTC,CASSQEIAGGYGYTF
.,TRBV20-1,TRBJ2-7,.,TGCAGTGCTAGAGATCTTCAGGACGGTTCCTACGAGCAGTACTTC,CSARDLQDGSYEQYF
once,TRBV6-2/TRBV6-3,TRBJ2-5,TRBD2,TGTGCCAGCAGCAGGGTTACAGCGGGAAAGCAAGAGACCCAGTACTTC,CASSRVTAGKQETQYF
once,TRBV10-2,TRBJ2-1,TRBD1,TGCGCCAGCAGTGGAACAGGGGCGGGCAATGAGCAGTTCTTC,CASSGTGAGNEQFF
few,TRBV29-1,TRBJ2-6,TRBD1,TGCAGCGTTGAAGGGGGGACAGGGGCATATGGGGCCAACGTCCTGACTTTC,CSVEGGTGAYGANVLTF
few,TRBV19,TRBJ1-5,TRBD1,TGTGCCAGTAGGGGACAGGGGAGGATCAATCAGCCCCAGCATTTT,CASRGQGRINQPQHF
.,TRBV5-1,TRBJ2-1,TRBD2,TGCGCCAGCAGCTTGGACCTAGCGGGGGGGATAGAGCAGTTCTTC,CASSLDLAGGIEQFF
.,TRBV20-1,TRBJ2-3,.,TGCAGTACCCCGTTCACAGATACGCAGTATTTT,CSTPFTDTQYF
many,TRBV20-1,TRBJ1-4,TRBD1,TGCAGTGCTACCGGACAGGGCCGCGAAGTGAATGAAAAACTGTTTTTT,CSATGQGREVNEKLFF
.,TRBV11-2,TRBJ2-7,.,TGTGCCAGCAGCCGGTACCAGAGCTCCTACGAGCAGTACTTC,CASSRYQSSYEQYF
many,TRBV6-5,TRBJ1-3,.,TGTGCCAGCAGTTACTCGAGGAGATCTGGAAACACCATATATTTT,CASSYSRRSGNTIYF
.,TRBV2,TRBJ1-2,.,TGTGCCAGCAGGGCCGACGGTAACAACTATGGCTACACCTTC,CASRADGNNYGYTF
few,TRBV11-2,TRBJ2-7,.,TGTGCCAGCAGCTTTCAGCGGTTCAGATCTTACGAGCAGTACTTC,CASSFQRFRSYEQYF
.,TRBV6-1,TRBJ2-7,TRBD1,TGTGCCAGCAGTGAATATATGACAGGGTGGAACGAGCAGTACTTC,CASSEYMTGWNEQYF